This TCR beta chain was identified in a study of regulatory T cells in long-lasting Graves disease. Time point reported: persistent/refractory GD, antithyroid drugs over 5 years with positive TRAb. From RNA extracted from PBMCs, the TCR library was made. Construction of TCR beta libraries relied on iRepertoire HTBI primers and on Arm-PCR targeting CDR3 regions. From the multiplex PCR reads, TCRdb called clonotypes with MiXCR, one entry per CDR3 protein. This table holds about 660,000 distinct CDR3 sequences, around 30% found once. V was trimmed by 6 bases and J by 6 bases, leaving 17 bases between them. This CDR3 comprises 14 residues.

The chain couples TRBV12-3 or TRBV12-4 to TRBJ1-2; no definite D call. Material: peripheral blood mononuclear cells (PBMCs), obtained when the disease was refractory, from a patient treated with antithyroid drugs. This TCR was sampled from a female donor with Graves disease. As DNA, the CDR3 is TGTGCCAGCAGCCCCGTATCGAGTTCGAATGGCTACACCTTC. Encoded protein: CASSPVSSSNGYTF.